One and the same sample provided the 23 T cell receptor beta chains below, sequenced in a study of cytomegalovirus exposure and HLA in healthy donors. The primer mix had 60 Vbeta and 13 Jbeta primers. Repertoires were generated with immunoSEQ multiplex PCR, while TCRdb's copy carries only in-frame clones and drops some. The data contain roughly 82,000 clones, 60% to 80% of them singletons. The sequencing input was PBMCs. These receptors all stem from a woman in her 50s in good health and CMV-seropositive.

This chain links TRBV5-4 with TRBJ2-3, with D perhaps matching TRBD1 (5 bases). V dropped 2 bases and J dropped 6 bases, with 7 bases sitting between them. Germline CDR1 reads SGHNT; CDR2 reads YYREEE (reference sequence). The CDR3 has 12 amino acids. CDR3 in DNA: TGTGCCAGCAGCTTCCAGGGTGATACGCAGTATTTT. Its protein is CASSFQGDTQYF. The entire variable domain, with the rest obtained from reference TRBV5-4 and TRBJ2-3, is as follows: ETGVTQSPTHLIKTRGQQVTLRCSSQSGHNTVSWYQQALGQGPQFIFQYYREEENGRGNFPPRFSGLQFPNYSSELNVNALELDDSALYLCASSFQGDTQYFGPGTRLTVL.

The chain uses TRBV11-3 and TRBJ2-3; D may be TRBD1 (6 bases). The CDR3 is 13 amino acids. The germline CDR1 and CDR2 sequences are SGHNT and YENEEA. V lost 5 bases, J lost 5 bases, and 11 bases lay in between. The CDR3, as DNA: TGTGCCAGCAGCCTCCACAGGGAAGATACGCAGTATTTT. Translating it yields CASSLHREDTQYF. The full variable domain, in which reference TRBV11-3 and TRBJ2-3 provide the parts outside the CDR3, is EAGVVQSPRYKIIEKKQPVAFWCNPISGHNTLYWYLQNLGQGPELLIRYENEEAVDDSQLPKDRFSAERLKGVDSTLKIQPAELGDSAVYLCASSLHREDTQYFGPGTRLTVL.

This chain joins TRBV20-1 and TRBJ2-7; no definite D call. The CDR3 spans 11 residues. V gave up 6 bases and J gave up 4 bases, with 10 bases separating them. CDR1 is DFQATT, CDR2 SNEGSKA, per germline (reference sequence). CDR3 in amino acids: CSASVLYEQYF. CDR3 sequence (DNA): TGCAGTGCCTCAGTTCTGTACGAGCAGTACTTC.

The V gene is TRBV6-5, the J gene TRBJ2-7; 9 bases map to TRBD2. Looked up from germline, CDR1 is MNHEY and CDR2 is SVGAGI. The V gene end was trimmed by 2 bases and the J gene end by 3 bases; junction bases not matched to a gene: 5. This CDR3 contains 15 residues. Here the CDR3 reads CASSYMLAGIYEQYF. The CDR3 coding sequence is TGTGCCAGCAGTTACATGCTAGCGGGAATCTACGAGCAGTACTTC.

CDR3 region: CASSLMQAQETQYF. The CDR3 DNA reads as TGTGCCAGCAGCTTGATGCAGGCGCAAGAGACCCAGTACTTC. The chain employs TRBV7-6 and TRBJ2-5; D unresolved. Trimming removed 3 bases from V and 2 bases from J, with 10 bases in between. Germline lookup yields CDR1 SGHVS and CDR2 FNYEAQ. CDR3 length: 14 residues.

This chain links TRBV5-1 with TRBJ2-2; 10 bases fit TRBD2. The germline CDR1 and CDR2 sequences are SGHRS and YFSETQ. The junction had 7 bases not matched to a gene; V was cut back by 4 bases and J by 4 bases. The CDR3 consists of 16 residues. CDR3 in amino acids: CASSPRTSGGTGELFF. The CDR3, as DNA: TGCGCCAGCAGCCCCCGGACTAGCGGAGGCACCGGGGAGCTGTTTTTT.

This clone was seen a handful of times. The chain has TRBV6-5 and TRBJ2-1; maybe TRBD2 (6 bases). CDR3 length equals 15 residues. Per the germline V gene, CDR1 is MNHEY and CDR2 is SVGAGI. The ends were cut back, 6 bases at V and 5 bases at J, with 17 bases in the middle. CDR3 residues: CASSRGRRAHNEQFF. The CDR3 region has the DNA TGTGCCAGCAGCCGGGGGAGACGGGCTCACAATGAGCAGTTCTTC.

The rearrangement links TRBV4-2 to TRBJ1-5, with D hard to call. This CDR3 is 13 amino acids long. V was cut by 0 bases and J by 5 bases, with 5 bases left in between. Per the germline V gene, CDR1 is LGHNA and CDR2 is YNFKEQ. The CDR3 DNA reads as TGTGCCAGCAGCCAAGACCGTGATCAGCCCCAGCATTTT. It codes for CASSQDRDQPQHF.

This clone has just one count. This rearrangement joins TRBV6-5 to TRBJ1-1; D may be TRBD1 (6 bases). Between the trimmed V and J ends, which lost 6 bases and 0 bases, there was a span of 8 bases. The germline V gene encodes CDR1 MNHEY and CDR2 SVGAGI. CDR3 length: 13 residues. CDR3 coding DNA: TGTGCCAGCAGGCGACAGGTGAACACTGAAGCTTTCTTT. Protein sequence: CASRRQVNTEAFF.

The V and J genes are TRBV7-6 and TRBJ1-5, with 7 bases that match TRBD1. The CDR3 totals 15 residues. Germline V gene data show CDR1 as SGHVS and CDR2 as FNYEAQ. After removal of 5 bases from V and 7 bases from J, the junction contained 11 bases not matched to a gene. The CDR3 sequence: CASSPDRASSQPQHF. CDR3 DNA sequence: TGTGCCAGCAGCCCAGACAGGGCAAGTAGCCAGCCCCAGCATTTT.

This clone was found a few times. In DNA, the CDR3 is TGCGCCATCGGGGACTTTTCCACCGGGGAGCTGTTTTTT. Encoded protein: CAIGDFSTGELFF. The genes are TRBV10-1 and TRBJ2-2; D perhaps matches TRBD2 (6 bases). In germline, CDR1 is WNHNN, CDR2 SYGVQD (reference sequence). The CDR3 sequence is 13 residues long. V dropped 10 bases and J dropped 4 bases, with 13 bases sitting between them.

The chain couples TRBV11-2 to TRBJ1-1; D is ambiguous. There are 12 residues in the CDR3. Trimming shortened V by 5 bases and J by 6 bases, and 10 bases separated the two germline ends. In germline, CDR1 is SGHAT, CDR2 FQNNGV. CDR3 sequence reads: CASSPTRSEAFF. The DNA of the CDR3 is TGTGCCAGCAGCCCAACGAGGTCTGAAGCTTTCTTT.

This clone was counted only a few times. The chain uses TRBV25-1 and TRBJ2-1, with D uncertain. Trimming left V 6 bases short and J 9 bases short, with 9 bases between. CDR1 is MGHDK and CDR2 is SYGVNS in the germline V gene. There are 11 residues in the CDR3. Here the CDR3 DNA reads TGTGCCAGCAGCTTCCCGGGTGAGCAGTTCTTC. Amino acids: CASSFPGEQFF.

The CDR3 protein is CSARTDYEQYF. In DNA form, the CDR3 reads TGCAGCGCTAGGACAGATTACGAGCAGTACTTC. V and J are TRBV29-1 and TRBJ2-7; a possible D gene is TRBD1 (6 bases). The V end was cut by 7 bases, the J end by 4 bases, with 11 bases between. CDR1 SQVTM and CDR2 ANQGSEA come from the germline V gene. The CDR3 consists of 11 residues.

The chain links TRBV21-1 to TRBJ2-2; the table gives TRBD1 as D, unverified against the DNA. TRBV21-1 is described as a pseudogene. The length of the CDR3 is 17 residues. In DNA, the CDR3 is TGTGCCAGCAGCAAAGGTTCCACAGGGGATAACACCGGGGAGCTGTTTTTT. Protein sequence: CASSKGSTGDNTGELFF.

The chain links TRBV4-1 to TRBJ1-1; D uncertain. The CDR3 is 15 residues long. Germline V lookup: CDR1 MGHRA, CDR2 YSYEKL. The V gene lost 4 bases and the J gene lost 0 bases, with 12 bases spanning the gap. CDR3 amino acids: CASSPVGRMNTEAFF. In DNA form, the CDR3 reads TGCGCCAGCAGCCCCGTAGGGAGGATGAACACTGAAGCTTTCTTT.

The CDR3 nucleotides are TGTGCCATCAGTTTACTAGCGGGAGGCCCAGATACGCAGTATTTT. Its protein product is CAISLLAGGPDTQYF. The chain combines TRBV10-3 with TRBJ2-3, with TRBD2 matching 12 bases. V lost 5 bases to trimming and J lost 4 bases; unmatched junction nucleotides: 4. CDR1 and CDR2 from the germline V gene are ENHRY and SYGVKD. The CDR3 is 15 residues long.

V usage is TRBV19 and J usage is TRBJ1-5, with D uncertain. Trimming shortened V by 7 bases and J by 3 bases, and 10 bases separated the two germline ends. Germline V gene data show CDR1 as LNHDA and CDR2 as SQIVND (reference sequence). The CDR3 has 13 amino acids. CDR3 sequence reads: CASTQIFNQPQHF. CDR3 nucleotides: TGTGCCAGTACACAGATTTTCAATCAGCCCCAGCATTTT.

The CDR3 loop reads CASSHRGGGVETQYF. The CDR3 DNA follows: TGTGCCAGCAGCCATCGAGGCGGGGGTGTCGAGACCCAGTACTTC. The rearrangement uses TRBV14 and TRBJ2-5, with 7 nucleotides matching TRBD2. In germline, CDR1 is SGHDN, CDR2 FVKESK. Unmatched junction bases numbered 9, after V lost 3 bases and J lost 5 bases. The CDR3 length is 15 residues. Looking up the rest from reference TRBV14 and TRBJ2-5 gives the full variable domain: EAGVTQFPSHSVIEKGQTVTLRCDPISGHDNLYWYRRVMGKEIKFLLHFVKESKQDESGMPNNRFLAERTGGTYSTLKVQPAELEDSGVYFCASSHRGGGVETQYFGPGTRLLVL.

This clone was counted a few times. The junction differs from germline at one of its ends, possibly a read error. The chain joins TRBV6-5 to TRBJ1-4, with D perhaps matching TRBD1 (6 bases). The length of the CDR3 is 14 residues. Germline V gene lookup returns CDR1 MNHEY and CDR2 SVGAGI. The CDR3 loop is CASSYGTTNEKLFF. The DNA for the CDR3 is TGTGCCAGCAGTTACGGGACAACAAATGAAAAACTGTTTTTT.

The V call is TRBV29-1, the J call TRBJ2-7; 7 bases fit TRBD1. Germline CDR1 reads SQVTM; CDR2 reads ANQGSEA. V lost 7 bases, J lost 0 bases, and 3 bases stayed unmatched. The CDR3 spans 12 residues. CDR3 amino acids: CSASGGSYEQYF. The CDR3 region has the DNA TGCAGCGCCTCAGGGGGCTCCTACGAGCAGTACTTC.

This chain uses TRBV7-6 with TRBJ2-7; 7 nucleotides align to TRBD2. The CDR3 contains 16 residues. Per the germline V gene, CDR1 is SGHVS and CDR2 is FNYEAQ. Losses at the gene ends were 1 base for V and 4 bases for J; bases not matched to a gene: 10. CDR3 nucleotide sequence: TGTGCCAGCAGCTTAGAATCCGCGGGAGCTTGGTACGAGCAGTACTTC. This codes for CASSLESAGAWYEQYF.

The genes are TRBV11-2 and TRBJ2-7; D is unresolved. The germline CDR1 and CDR2 sequences are SGHAT and FQNNGV. CDR3 length: 13 amino acids. V was shortened by 0 bases and J by 3 bases, with 6 bases between the two germline ends. CDR3 sequence reads: CASSLDLLYEQYF. CDR3 DNA sequence: TGTGCCAGCAGCTTAGATCTTCTCTACGAGCAGTACTTC.